Following are 24 T cell receptor beta chains from one sample sequenced in a study of blood T cell repertoires in COVID-19. The data were produced by immunoSEQ multiplex PCR, yet TCRdb's version contains in-frame clones alone and is incomplete. The sample carries 55,000 to 70,000 clones, 90% to 95% recorded once. The sample consisted of peripheral blood. Receptors were obtained from a man aged 40-50 years with COVID-19, enrolled during active disease.

This chain joins TRBV3-1 (or the pseudogene TRBV3-2) and TRBJ1-1, with a tentative D call TRBD1 (5 bases). V lost 3 bases and J lost 1, with 9 bases in between. This CDR3 comprises 14 residues. The germline V gene encodes CDR1 LGHDT and CDR2 YNNKEL (reference sequence). DNA of the CDR3: TGTGCCAGCAGCCAGGAGGGACCGAACACTGAAGCTTTCTTT. Translated: CASSQEGPNTEAFF.

J is TRBJ1-4 and V is TRBV27; TRBD1 aligns across 7 bases. The junction had 12 bases not matched to a gene; V was cut back by 3 bases and J by 8 bases. The germline CDR1 and CDR2 sequences are MNHEY and SMNVEV (reference sequence). The CDR3 spans 16 residues. The CDR3: CASSFTPGTVYEKLFF. CDR3 sequence (DNA): TGTGCCAGCAGTTTCACCCCGGGGACAGTCTACGAAAAACTGTTTTTT.

This clone has just a few counts. The genes are TRBV19 and TRBJ2-4, with D possibly being TRBD1 (5 bases). Germline V gene lookup returns CDR1 LNHDA and CDR2 SQIVND (reference sequence). This CDR3 has 14 amino acids. V was shortened by 6 bases and J by 0 bases, with 9 bases between the two germline ends. The CDR3 loop reads CASRDSLAKNIQYF. CDR3 DNA: TGTGCCAGTAGAGACAGTTTAGCCAAAAACATTCAGTACTTC.

Only one count was recorded for this clone. The chain employs TRBV5-4 and TRBJ2-5; D uncertain. Trimming took off 3 bases at V and 5 bases at J, with 11 bases between the two ends. Germline V CDR1 and CDR2: SGHNT, YYREEE (reference sequence). This CDR3 comprises 13 residues. CDR3 region: CASSSRVGETQYF. CDR3 nucleotide sequence: TGTGCCAGCAGCTCTCGGGTCGGGGAGACCCAGTACTTC. Full variable domain (missing parts from reference TRBV5-4 and TRBJ2-5): ETGVTQSPTHLIKTRGQQVTLRCSSQSGHNTVSWYQQALGQGPQFIFQYYREEENGRGNFPPRFSGLQFPNYSSELNVNALELDDSALYLCASSSRVGETQYFGPGTRLLVL.

The chain is built from TRBV2 and TRBJ2-5; 7 bases align to TRBD2. Per germline, CDR1 SNHLY and CDR2 FYNNEI. The CDR3 extends over 14 amino acids. Germline trimming cut 7 bases from V and 2 bases from J; bases unmatched to any gene: 7. CDR3 DNA sequence: TGTGCCAGCATTACGACTAGCTCGCAAGAGACCCAGTACTTC. Translation: CASITTSSQETQYF.

The rearrangement joins TRBV7-3 to TRBJ2-3; 13 nucleotides line up with TRBD2. CDR3 length equals 14 residues. V shed 5 bases and J 8 bases; nucleotides not matched to a gene: 4. Germline V CDR1 and CDR2: SGHTA, FQGTGA. The CDR3: CASSGLAGDGTQYF. CDR3 in DNA: TGTGCCAGCAGCGGACTAGCGGGGGACGGTACGCAGTATTTT.

This chain uses TRBV6-6 with TRBJ2-3, with 7 bases fitting TRBD1. The CDR3 extends over 14 amino acids. Losses at the gene ends were 5 bases for V and 3 bases for J; bases not matched to a gene: 5. In germline, CDR1 is MNHNY, CDR2 SVGAGI (reference sequence). The CDR3 sequence is CASSMQGETDTQYF. For the CDR3, the DNA is TGTGCCAGCAGTATGCAGGGGGAAACAGATACGCAGTATTTT.

The rearrangement links TRBV14 to TRBJ2-7; D is uncertain. CDR1 is SGHDN and CDR2 is FVKESK in the germline V gene. V was pared by 2 bases and J by 5 bases, with 4 bases between. The CDR3 is made up of 11 amino acids. The CDR3 reads CASSQFNEQYF. The CDR3 DNA reads TGTGCCAGCAGCCAATTTAACGAGCAGTACTTC. Filled out from reference TRBV14 and TRBJ2-7, the complete variable domain reads EAGVTQFPSHSVIEKGQTVTLRCDPISGHDNLYWYRRVMGKEIKFLLHFVKESKQDESGMPNNRFLAERTGGTYSTLKVQPAELEDSGVYFCASSQFNEQYFGPGTRLTVT.

The table lists this clone with a count of one. The chain couples TRBV19 to TRBJ2-1; the D gene is possibly TRBD1 (5 bases). Trimming stripped 4 bases from V and 4 bases from J, with 5 bases between. Germline V gene lookup returns CDR1 LNHDA and CDR2 SQIVND (reference sequence). The CDR3 is 12 amino acids. CDR3 coding DNA: TGTGCCAGTAGTAGACAGTACAATGAGCAGTTCTTC. Translation: CASSRQYNEQFF. Variable domain in full (rest from reference TRBV19 and TRBJ2-1): DGGITQSPKYLFRKEGQNVTLSCEQNLNHDAMYWYRQDPGQGLRLIYYSQIVNDFQKGDIAEGYSVSREKKESFPLTVTSAQKNPTAFYLCASSRQYNEQFFGPGTRLTVL.

The chain uses TRBV7-9 and TRBJ1-4, with 10 bases matching TRBD1. From germline, CDR1 is SEHNR and CDR2 FQNEAQ (reference sequence). The CDR3 runs 14 residues. V shed 11 bases and J 7 bases; nucleotides not matched to a gene: 10. In nucleotides, the CDR3 is TGTGCCGGTTCACCGGGACAGGGGTTTGAAAAACTGTTTTTT. Protein product: CAGSPGQGFEKLFF.

This sequence joins TRBV6-5 and TRBJ2-6; D may be TRBD1 (6 bases). The CDR3 is made up of 15 amino acids. Deletions cut 6 bases from V and 0 bases from J, with 9 bases between. Germline V gene sequence: CDR1 MNHEY, CDR2 SVGAGI. CDR3 sequence reads: CASSLRGSGANVLTF. CDR3 bases: TGTGCCAGCAGCCTCAGGGGCTCTGGGGCCAACGTCCTGACTTTC.

This chain uses TRBV6-5 with TRBJ2-5; possible D gene TRBD1, 6 bases. The CDR3 spans 14 residues. Between the trimmed V and J ends, which lost 6 bases and 1 base, there was a span of 12 bases. Looked up from germline, CDR1 is MNHEY and CDR2 is SVGAGI. CDR3 protein: CASRNTGTQETQYF. CDR3 DNA: TGTGCCAGCAGGAACACAGGGACCCAAGAGACCCAGTACTTC.

This rearrangement joins TRBV5-1 to TRBJ2-1; 9 positions match TRBD2. The CDR3 consists of 16 residues. V was pared by 0 bases and J by 7 bases, with 8 bases of the junction left unmatched. Germline V lookup: CDR1 SGHRS, CDR2 YFSETQ. The CDR3 spells CASSLGSGGSWNEQFF. CDR3 sequence (DNA): TGCGCCAGCAGCTTGGGAAGCGGGGGGTCTTGGAATGAGCAGTTCTTC.

This sequence joins TRBV6-5 and TRBJ1-5; TRBD1 aligns across 7 bases. The germline V gene encodes CDR1 MNHEY and CDR2 SVGAGI. The CDR3 covers 15 residues. With 4 bases clipped from V and 0 bases from J, the junction kept 3 bases outside the gene matches. DNA of the CDR3: TGTGCCAGCAGTTCAGGGGGTGGTAGCAATCAGCCCCAGCATTTT. It codes for CASSSGGGSNQPQHF.

The CDR3 nucleotides read TGTGCCAGCAGCCTCAAGTGGGCAGGGGGTGAGCAGTTCTTC. It encodes CASSLKWAGGEQFF. The rearrangement uses TRBV3-1 (or the pseudogene TRBV3-2) and TRBJ2-1, with TRBD1 matching over 7 bases. Germline V CDR1 and CDR2: LGHDT, YNNKEL (reference sequence). Trimming cost V 4 bases and J 9 bases; bases outside gene matches: 9. There are 14 residues in the CDR3.

The gene calls are TRBV10-3 and TRBJ2-7; 7 bases fit TRBD1. CDR1 is ENHRY, CDR2 SYGVKD, per germline. After removal of 3 bases from V and 0 bases from J, the junction contained 17 bases not matched to a gene. There are 19 residues in the CDR3. CDR3 sequence reads: CAISDPHPLAGGLSYEQYF. DNA of the CDR3: TGTGCCATCAGTGACCCCCACCCTTTGGCAGGGGGTCTCTCCTACGAGCAGTACTTC.

A single count supports this clone. The chain is built from TRBV11-2 and TRBJ2-5; D is undetermined. CDR3 length equals 14 residues. V lost 1 base and J lost 3, with 9 bases in between. The germline gives CDR1 SGHAT, CDR2 FQNNGV. The CDR3 sequence: CASSLGPSEETQYF. CDR3 coding DNA: TGTGCCAGCAGCTTAGGCCCCTCGGAAGAGACCCAGTACTTC.

The V call is TRBV9, the J call TRBJ2-2; D may be TRBD1 (5 bases). CDR3 length: 13 residues. The germline V gene has CDR1 SGDLS and CDR2 YYNGEE. Trimming took 6 bases from V and 3 from J, leaving 9 bases between them. Here the CDR3 reads CASTTGHTGELFF. CDR3 in DNA: TGTGCCAGCACCACAGGCCACACCGGGGAGCTGTTTTTT.

This clone was counted once. This chain links TRBV2 with TRBJ2-5; 13 nucleotides match TRBD2. Germline CDR1 and CDR2: SNHLY and FYNNEI. The CDR3 sequence is 15 residues long. V lost 4 bases to trimming and J lost 5 bases; unmatched junction nucleotides: 4. The CDR3 DNA is TGTGCCAGCAGTGGGGGACTAGCGGGGAGTGAGACCCAGTACTTC. It is translated as CASSGGLAGSETQYF.

The rearrangement links TRBV19 to TRBJ1-5; tentative D call: TRBD1 (5 bases). CDR1 and CDR2 from the germline V gene are LNHDA and SQIVND (reference sequence). V dropped 1 base and J dropped 1 base, with 11 bases sitting between them. The CDR3 runs 16 residues. The CDR3 sequence: CASSIAGFWSNQPQHF. The DNA of the CDR3 is TGTGCCAGTAGTATAGCAGGGTTTTGGAGCAATCAGCCCCAGCATTTT. Looking up the rest from reference TRBV19 and TRBJ1-5 gives the full variable domain: DGGITQSPKYLFRKEGQNVTLSCEQNLNHDAMYWYRQDPGQGLRLIYYSQIVNDFQKGDIAEGYSVSREKKESFPLTVTSAQKNPTAFYLCASSIAGFWSNQPQHFGDGTRLSIL.

The chain joins TRBV10-1 to TRBJ1-3; a weak D match, TRBD1 (6 bases). V lost 6 bases and J lost 2, with 11 bases in between. Germline V lookup: CDR1 WNHNN, CDR2 SYGVQD (reference sequence). This CDR3 comprises 14 residues. The CDR3 coding sequence is TGCGCCAGCAGCCGGGGACATACTGGAAACACCATATATTTT. This codes for CASSRGHTGNTIYF.

V usage is TRBV4-2 and J usage is TRBJ2-7; 8 bases map to TRBD1. CDR3 size: 15 residues. Germline V CDR1 and CDR2: LGHNA, YNFKEQ. Unmatched junction bases numbered 4, after V lost 2 bases and J lost 1 base. CDR3 bases: TGTGCCAGCAGCCAAACAGGGGGATTATCCTACGAGCAGTACTTC. Amino acids: CASSQTGGLSYEQYF.

In its sample, this clone was seen a few times. This chain connects TRBV4-2 to TRBJ2-2, with D possibly matching TRBD2 (5 bases). The CDR3 runs to 18 residues. Germline V gene lookup returns CDR1 LGHNA and CDR2 YNFKEQ. The V end was cut by 1 base, the J end by 7 bases, with 22 bases between. The CDR3 here is CASSQGGLVGQGSGELFF. CDR3 in DNA: TGTGCCAGCAGCCAAGGAGGATTGGTAGGGCAAGGGAGCGGGGAGCTGTTTTTT.

CDR3 nucleotides: TGTGCCAGCAGCCCACAGACAGGGATTAGGAGCGGGGAGCTGTTTTTT. Protein sequence: CASSPQTGIRSGELFF. This chain uses TRBV9 with TRBJ2-2, with TRBD1 matching 7 bases. This CDR3 contains 16 residues. Per the germline V gene, CDR1 is SGDLS and CDR2 is YYNGEE. After removal of 4 bases from V and 7 bases from J, the junction contained 13 bases not matched to a gene.